A single sample gave rise to the 14 T cell receptor beta chains below, sequenced in a study of cytomegalovirus exposure and HLA in healthy donors. The PCR contained 60 Vbeta and 13 Jbeta primers. The table came from immunoSEQ multiplex PCR; TCRdb's copy has only in-frame clones and leaves some out. This sample has over 200,000 clones, with around 80% found just once. Sequencing was done on a sample of PBMCs. The receptor source for this set is an older woman in good health and CMV-seropositive.

The chain joins TRBV29-1 to TRBJ1-4; D uncertain. The CDR3 is 14 amino acids. V was pared by 0 bases and J by 7 bases, with 12 bases between. Germline V gene lookup returns CDR1 SQVTM and CDR2 ANQGSEA. CDR3 residues: CSVEDLAGGEKLFF. The DNA of the CDR3 is TGCAGCGTTGAAGATTTGGCAGGTGGTGAAAAACTGTTTTTT.

A few counts support this clone. The chain combines TRBV5-4 with TRBJ2-5; 9 nucleotides agree with TRBD2. CDR1 is SGHNT and CDR2 is YYREEE in the germline V gene (reference sequence). This CDR3 has 14 amino acids. The ends lost 3 bases at V and 3 bases at J; junction bases unmatched: 3. CDR3 amino acids: CASSSRGGEETQYF. The CDR3 DNA reads as TGTGCCAGCAGCTCGCGGGGGGGCGAAGAGACCCAGTACTTC.

On this clone itself: Distinct nucleotide sequences in the sample also encode this CDR3. The V gene is TRBV30, the J gene TRBJ1-5, with a tentative D call TRBD1 (6 bases). Germline values: CDR1 GTSNPN, CDR2 SVGIG (reference sequence). CDR3 length: 13 amino acids. Trimming pared 0 bases from V and 4 bases from J, leaving 7 bases between. The CDR3, as DNA: TGTGCCTGGAGTGTAAGGGGGAATCAGCCCCAGCATTTT. Amino acid sequence: CAWSVRGNQPQHF.

This chain links TRBV9 with TRBJ2-2, with D perhaps matching TRBD2 (5 bases). The germline V gene has CDR1 SGDLS and CDR2 YYNGEE. Trimming removed 2 bases at V and 6 bases at J, with 17 bases between. The CDR3 extends over 16 amino acids. CDR3 in DNA: TGTGCCAGCAGCGTTGGCGGGTTGGGTCTCGCCGGGGAGCTGTTTTTT. It specifies CASSVGGLGLAGELFF.

The rearrangement joins TRBV5-4 to TRBJ1-2, with a weak D call TRBD1 (5 bases). CDR3 length equals 14 residues. The germline V gene encodes CDR1 SGHNT and CDR2 YYREEE (reference sequence). With 3 bases removed from V and 4 bases from J, the gap between germline ends came to 13 bases. In DNA form, the CDR3 reads TGTGCCAGCAGCTCGGGGACTTCTCCCTATGGCTACACCTTC. Translating gives CASSSGTSPYGYTF.

This clone was seen more than once but under ten times. This chain links TRBV6-1 with TRBJ1-3; tentatively, D is TRBD1 (5 bases). This CDR3 region has 15 residues. Trimming shortened V by 5 bases and J by 5 bases, and 16 bases separated the two germline ends. Germline V lookup: CDR1 MNHNS, CDR2 SASEGT. CDR3 sequence (DNA): TGTGCCAGCAGTTCCCCCGACAGAACCCGAAACACCATATATTTT. Translation: CASSSPDRTRNTIYF.

The J gene is TRBJ2-1, the V gene TRBV9; 14 bases are shared with TRBD2. Germline assignment: CDR1 SGDLS and CDR2 YYNGEE. CDR3 length equals 17 residues. Trimming took 3 bases from V and 5 from J; bases not matched to a gene: 7. The CDR3 loop is CASSAKWGLAGDNEQFF. The CDR3 DNA is TGTGCCAGCAGCGCTAAATGGGGACTAGCGGGGGACAATGAGCAGTTCTTC. Complete variable domain (other parts from reference TRBV9 and TRBJ2-1): DSGVTQTPKHLITATGQRVTLRCSPRSGDLSVYWYQQSLDQGLQFLIQYYNGEERAKGNILERFSAQQFPDLHSELNLSSLELGDSALYFCASSAKWGLAGDNEQFFGPGTRLTVL.

This chain connects TRBV7-2 to TRBJ2-7; 9 nucleotides align to TRBD2. This CDR3 is 15 amino acids long. J was trimmed by 5 bases and V by 2 bases; bases with no gene match: 7. Germline lookup yields CDR1 SGHTA and CDR2 FQGNSA. This chain's CDR3 is CASSLRSGSRHEQYF. Written as DNA, the CDR3 is TGTGCCAGCAGCTTACGTAGCGGGAGTCGCCACGAGCAGTACTTC.

The chain joins TRBV5-1 to TRBJ2-5, with 15 bases identical to TRBD2. CDR1 and CDR2 from the germline V gene are SGHRS and YFSETQ. J was trimmed by 5 bases and V by 4 bases; bases with no gene match: 9. The length of the CDR3 is 17 residues. This CDR3 is CASSPGLAGGPGETQYF. The CDR3 nucleotides read TGCGCCAGCAGCCCTGGACTAGCGGGAGGGCCAGGGGAGACCCAGTACTTC.

V gene TRBV7-3 combines with J gene TRBJ2-2; 12 positions agree with TRBD2. CDR3 length equals 16 residues. The V and J ends lost 4 bases and 4 bases, in that order; junction bases with no gene match: 4. Germline-derived CDR1 and CDR2 are SGHTA and FQGTGA. CDR3 sequence (DNA): TGTGCCAGCAGCTCCCGACTAGCGGGGGTCACCGGGGAGCTGTTTTTT. This sequence encodes CASSSRLAGVTGELFF.

There are a few counts of this clone. The chain employs TRBV19 and TRBJ1-5, with a possible D match to TRBD1 (5 bases). The CDR3 loop spans 15 amino acids. The V gene lost 7 bases and the J gene lost 3 bases, with 16 bases spanning the gap. Germline CDR1 and CDR2: LNHDA and SQIVND (reference sequence). DNA of the CDR3: TGTGCCAGTATCAGGGCAGATCTTGACAATCAGCCCCAGCATTTT. It codes for CASIRADLDNQPQHF.

This clone was observed once. The V call is TRBV19, the J call TRBJ2-2; D is ambiguous. The CDR3 has 17 amino acids. With 5 bases removed from V and 3 bases from J, the gap between germline ends came to 19 bases. Germline V lookup: CDR1 LNHDA, CDR2 SQIVND (reference sequence). CDR3 in DNA: TGTGCCAGTAGTGTCGCCGGGTTGTATTTAGACACCGGGGAGCTGTTTTTT. Translated: CASSVAGLYLDTGELFF.

V and J are TRBV30 and TRBJ1-1; D might be TRBD1 (6 bases). The CDR3 loop spans 13 amino acids. Per germline, CDR1 GTSNPN and CDR2 SVGIG (reference sequence). V lost 1 base, J lost 8 bases, and 14 bases lay in between. The CDR3 is CAWSAIGGPEAFF. CDR3 bases: TGTGCCTGGAGTGCGATAGGGGGTCCAGAAGCTTTCTTT.

V is TRBV19 and J is TRBJ2-5; TRBD1 agrees at 10 bases. Germline V lookup: CDR1 LNHDA, CDR2 SQIVND (reference sequence). The CDR3 runs to 15 residues. V shed 0 bases, J shed 4 bases, and the junction held 2 bases outside the gene matches. CDR3 sequence: CASSIDGQGGETQYF. CDR3 DNA sequence: TGTGCCAGTAGTATAGATGGACAGGGGGGAGAGACCCAGTACTTC.